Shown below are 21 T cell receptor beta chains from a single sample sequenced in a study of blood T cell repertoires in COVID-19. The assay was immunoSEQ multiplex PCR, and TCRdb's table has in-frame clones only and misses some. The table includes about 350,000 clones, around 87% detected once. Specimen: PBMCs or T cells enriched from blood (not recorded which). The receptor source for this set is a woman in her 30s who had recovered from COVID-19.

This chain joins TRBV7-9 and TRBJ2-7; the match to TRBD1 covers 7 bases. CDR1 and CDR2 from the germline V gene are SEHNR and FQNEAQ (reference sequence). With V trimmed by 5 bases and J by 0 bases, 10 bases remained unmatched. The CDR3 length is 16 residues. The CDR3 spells CASSPPRGGYSYEQYF. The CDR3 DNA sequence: TGTGCCAGCAGCCCCCCCAGAGGGGGCTACTCCTACGAGCAGTACTTC. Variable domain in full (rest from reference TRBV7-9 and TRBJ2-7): DTGVSQNPRHKITKRGQNVTFRCDPISEHNRLYWYRQTLGQGPEFLTYFQNEAQLEKSRLLSDRFSAERPKGSFSTLEIQRTEQGDSAMYLCASSPPRGGYSYEQYFGPGTRLTVT.

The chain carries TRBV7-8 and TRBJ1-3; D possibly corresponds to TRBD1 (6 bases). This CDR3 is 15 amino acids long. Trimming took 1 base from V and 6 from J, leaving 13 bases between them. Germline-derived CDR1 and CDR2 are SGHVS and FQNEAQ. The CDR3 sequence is CASSLGWAGANTIYF. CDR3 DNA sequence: TGTGCCAGCAGCTTAGGATGGGCAGGGGCAAACACCATATATTTT.

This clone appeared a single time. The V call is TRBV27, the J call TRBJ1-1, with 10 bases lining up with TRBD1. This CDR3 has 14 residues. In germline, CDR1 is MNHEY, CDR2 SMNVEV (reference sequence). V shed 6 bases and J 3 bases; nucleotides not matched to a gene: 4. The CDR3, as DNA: TGTGCCAGCAGATCGACAGGGGGCTACACTGAAGCTTTCTTT. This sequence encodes CASRSTGGYTEAFF.

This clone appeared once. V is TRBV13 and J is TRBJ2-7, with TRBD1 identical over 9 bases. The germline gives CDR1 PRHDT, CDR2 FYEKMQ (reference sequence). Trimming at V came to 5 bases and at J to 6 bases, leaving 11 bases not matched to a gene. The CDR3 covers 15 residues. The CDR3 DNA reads TGTGCCAGCAGCCCGACTCGGGACAGGGCGAGCGAGCAGTACTTC. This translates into CASSPTRDRASEQYF.

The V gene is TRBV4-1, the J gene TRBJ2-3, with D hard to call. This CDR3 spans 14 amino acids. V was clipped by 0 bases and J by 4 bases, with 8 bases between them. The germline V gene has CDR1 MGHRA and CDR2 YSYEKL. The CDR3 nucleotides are TGCGCCAGCAGCCAAGATCGGAGAGCAGATACGCAGTATTTT. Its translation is CASSQDRRADTQYF.

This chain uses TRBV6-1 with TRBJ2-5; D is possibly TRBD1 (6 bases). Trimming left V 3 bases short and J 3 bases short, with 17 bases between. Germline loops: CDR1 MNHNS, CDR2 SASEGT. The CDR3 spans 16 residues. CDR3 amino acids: CASSDRIGRGKETQYF. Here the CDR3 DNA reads TGTGCCAGCAGTGATCGAATTGGCAGGGGAAAAGAGACCCAGTACTTC.

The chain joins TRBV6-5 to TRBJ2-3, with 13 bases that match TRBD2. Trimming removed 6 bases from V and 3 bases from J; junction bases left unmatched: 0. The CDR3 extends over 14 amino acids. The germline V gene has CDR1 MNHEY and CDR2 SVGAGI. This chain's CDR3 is CASRGLAGTDTQYF. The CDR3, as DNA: TGTGCCAGCAGGGGACTAGCGGGGACAGATACGCAGTATTTT.

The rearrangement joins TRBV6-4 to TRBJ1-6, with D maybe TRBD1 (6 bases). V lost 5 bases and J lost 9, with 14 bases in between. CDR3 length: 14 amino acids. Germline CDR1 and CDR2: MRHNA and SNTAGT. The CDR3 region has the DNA TGTGCCAGCAGTTCAGGGGTTTCGGGTTCACCCCTCCACTTT. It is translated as CASSSGVSGSPLHF.

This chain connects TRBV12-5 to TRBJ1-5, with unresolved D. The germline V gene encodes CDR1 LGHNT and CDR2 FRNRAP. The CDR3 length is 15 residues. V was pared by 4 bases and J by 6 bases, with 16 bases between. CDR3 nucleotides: TGTGCTAGTGGTTCAAGCTCGGGGATCTCTCAGCCCCAGCATTTT. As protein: CASGSSSGISQPQHF.

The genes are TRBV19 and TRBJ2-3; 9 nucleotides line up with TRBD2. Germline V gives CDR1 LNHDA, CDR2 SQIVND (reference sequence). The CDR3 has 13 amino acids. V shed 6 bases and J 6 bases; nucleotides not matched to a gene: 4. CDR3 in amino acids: CASRRGGSDTQYF. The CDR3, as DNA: TGTGCCAGTAGGCGGGGGGGATCGGATACGCAGTATTTT. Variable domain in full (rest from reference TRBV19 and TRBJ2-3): DGGITQSPKYLFRKEGQNVTLSCEQNLNHDAMYWYRQDPGQGLRLIYYSQIVNDFQKGDIAEGYSVSREKKESFPLTVTSAQKNPTAFYLCASRRGGSDTQYFGPGTRLTVL.

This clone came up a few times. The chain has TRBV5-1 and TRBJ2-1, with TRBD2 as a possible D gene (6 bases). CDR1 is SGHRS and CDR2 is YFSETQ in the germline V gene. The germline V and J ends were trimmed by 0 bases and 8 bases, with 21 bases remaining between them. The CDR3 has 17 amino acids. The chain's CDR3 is CASSLAQVVGGVDEQFF. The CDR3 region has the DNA TGCGCCAGCAGCTTGGCCCAGGTGGTTGGAGGGGTAGATGAGCAGTTCTTC.

In DNA, the CDR3 is TGTGCCATCAGTGAGTCGAGCTTTACTAGCGGGGACTATGAGCAGTTCTTC. Translated, it gives CAISESSFTSGDYEQFF. This chain links TRBV10-3 with TRBJ2-1; 10 nucleotides match TRBD2. V lost 0 bases, J lost 8 bases, and 10 bases stayed unmatched. Germline V gene data show CDR1 as ENHRY and CDR2 as SYGVKD. The CDR3 extends over 17 amino acids.

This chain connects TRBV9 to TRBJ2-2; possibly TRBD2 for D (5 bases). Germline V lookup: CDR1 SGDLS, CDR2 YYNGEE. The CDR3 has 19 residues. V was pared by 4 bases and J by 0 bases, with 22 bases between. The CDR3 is CASSLRSGVGYTNTGELFF. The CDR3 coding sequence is TGTGCCAGCAGCCTACGATCCGGGGTGGGTTATACGAACACCGGGGAGCTGTTTTTT.

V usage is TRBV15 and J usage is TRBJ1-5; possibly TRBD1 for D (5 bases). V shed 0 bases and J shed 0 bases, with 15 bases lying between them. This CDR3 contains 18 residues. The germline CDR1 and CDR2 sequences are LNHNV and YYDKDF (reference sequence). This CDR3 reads CATSRDLEQVYSNQPQHF. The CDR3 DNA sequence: TGTGCCACCAGCAGAGATTTAGAACAGGTTTATAGCAATCAGCCCCAGCATTTT.

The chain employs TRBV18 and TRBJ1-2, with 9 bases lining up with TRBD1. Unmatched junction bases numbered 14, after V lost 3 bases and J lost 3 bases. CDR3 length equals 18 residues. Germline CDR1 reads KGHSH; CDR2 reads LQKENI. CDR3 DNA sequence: TGTGCCAGCTCACCTCTTGACGGGACAGGGCTTCGTGACTATGGCTACACCTTC. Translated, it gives CASSPLDGTGLRDYGYTF.

This CDR3 reads CASLSDRGVAGLFF. CDR3 in DNA: TGTGCCAGCCTCTCGGACAGGGGGGTCGCGGGACTGTTTTTT. The chain links TRBV2 to TRBJ1-4, with 10 nucleotides matching TRBD1. J gave up 13 bases and V 8 bases, and 13 bases lay outside the gene matches. The CDR3 runs to 14 residues. The germline V gene encodes CDR1 SNHLY and CDR2 FYNNEI. Variable domain in full (rest from reference TRBV2 and TRBJ1-4): EPEVTQTPSHQVTQMGQEVILRCVPISNHLYFYWYRQILGQKVEFLVSFYNNEISEKSEIFDDQFSVERPDGSNFTLKIRSTKLEDSAMYFCASLSDRGVAGLFFGSGTQLSVL.

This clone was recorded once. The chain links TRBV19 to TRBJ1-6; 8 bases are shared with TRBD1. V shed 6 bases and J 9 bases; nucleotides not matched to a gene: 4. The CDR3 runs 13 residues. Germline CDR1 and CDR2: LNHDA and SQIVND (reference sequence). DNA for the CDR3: TGTGCCAGTAGCACTGACAGGGGTTCACCCCTCCACTTT. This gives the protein CASSTDRGSPLHF.

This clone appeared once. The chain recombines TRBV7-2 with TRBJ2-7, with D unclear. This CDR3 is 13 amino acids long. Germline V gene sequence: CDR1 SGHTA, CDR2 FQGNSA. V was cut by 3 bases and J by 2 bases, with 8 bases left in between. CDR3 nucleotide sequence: TGTGCCAGCAGCTTGACACCTACCTACGAGCAGTACTTC. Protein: CASSLTPTYEQYF.

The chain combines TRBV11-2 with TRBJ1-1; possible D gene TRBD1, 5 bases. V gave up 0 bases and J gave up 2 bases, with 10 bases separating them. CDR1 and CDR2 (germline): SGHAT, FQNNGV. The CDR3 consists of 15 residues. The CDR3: CASSLDGGINTEAFF. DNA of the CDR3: TGTGCCAGCAGCTTAGATGGGGGGATTAACACTGAAGCTTTCTTT.

The CDR3 loop is CSVGVRGLLVQEAFF. CDR3 in DNA: TGCAGCGTTGGGGTTCGAGGACTCTTGGTCCAGGAAGCTTTCTTT. The V and J genes are TRBV29-1 and TRBJ1-1; no reliable D call. The V end lost 4 bases, the J end lost 8 bases, and 23 bases lay between the germline ends. CDR1 is SQVTM and CDR2 is ANQGSEA in the germline V gene. The CDR3 totals 15 residues.

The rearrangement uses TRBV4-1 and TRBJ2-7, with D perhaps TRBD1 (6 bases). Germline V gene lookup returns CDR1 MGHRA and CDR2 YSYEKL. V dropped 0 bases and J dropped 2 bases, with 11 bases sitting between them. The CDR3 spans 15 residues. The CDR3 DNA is TGCGCCAGCAGCCAAGAGGCCAGGGGAACCTACGAGCAGTACTTC. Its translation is CASSQEARGTYEQYF.